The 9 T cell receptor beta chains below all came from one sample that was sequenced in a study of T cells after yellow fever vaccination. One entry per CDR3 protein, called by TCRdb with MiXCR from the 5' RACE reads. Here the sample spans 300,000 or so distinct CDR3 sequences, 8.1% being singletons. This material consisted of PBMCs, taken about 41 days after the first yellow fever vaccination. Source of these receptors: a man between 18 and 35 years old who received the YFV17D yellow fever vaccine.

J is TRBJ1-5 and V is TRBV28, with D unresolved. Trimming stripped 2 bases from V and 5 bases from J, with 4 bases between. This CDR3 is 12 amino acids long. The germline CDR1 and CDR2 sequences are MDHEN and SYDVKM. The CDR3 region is CASSLQDQPQHF. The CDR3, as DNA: TGTGCCAGCAGTTTACAGGATCAGCCCCAGCATTTT.

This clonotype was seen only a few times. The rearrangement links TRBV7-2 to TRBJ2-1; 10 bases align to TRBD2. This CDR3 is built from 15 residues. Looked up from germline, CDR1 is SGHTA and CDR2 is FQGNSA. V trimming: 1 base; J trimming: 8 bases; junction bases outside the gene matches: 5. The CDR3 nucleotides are TGTGCCAGCAGCTTAGGTCAGCGGGGGGGCGATGAGCAGTTCTTC. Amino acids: CASSLGQRGGDEQFF.

CDR3: CASTLGGTKNIQYF. The DNA of the CDR3 is TGTGCCAGCACCCTGGGAGGTACCAAAAACATTCAGTACTTC. This chain uses TRBV3-1 with TRBJ2-4, with TRBD2 as a possible D gene (6 bases). The CDR3 runs 14 residues. Germline CDR1 reads LGHDT; CDR2 reads YNNKEL (reference sequence). The V and J ends lost 7 bases and 2 bases respectively, with 12 bases between them.

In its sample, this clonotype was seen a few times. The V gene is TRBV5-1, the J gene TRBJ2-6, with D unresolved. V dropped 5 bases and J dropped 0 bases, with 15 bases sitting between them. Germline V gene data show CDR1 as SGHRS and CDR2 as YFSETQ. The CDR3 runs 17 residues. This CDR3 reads CASRDVYRSSGANVLTF. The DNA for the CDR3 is TGCGCCAGCAGGGACGTCTACAGAAGCTCTGGGGCCAACGTCCTGACTTTC.

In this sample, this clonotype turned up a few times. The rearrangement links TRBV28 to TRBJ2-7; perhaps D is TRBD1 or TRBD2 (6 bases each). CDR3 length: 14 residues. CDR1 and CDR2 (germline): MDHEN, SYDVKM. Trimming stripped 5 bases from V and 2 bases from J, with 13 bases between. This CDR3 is CASSPGGGTYEQYV. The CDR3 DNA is TGTGCCAGCAGTCCCGGAGGGGGAACCTACGAGCAGTACGTC.

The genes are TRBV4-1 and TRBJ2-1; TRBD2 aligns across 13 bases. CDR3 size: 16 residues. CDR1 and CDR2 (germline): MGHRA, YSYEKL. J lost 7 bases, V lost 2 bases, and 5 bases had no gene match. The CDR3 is CASSQQGLAGNNEQFF. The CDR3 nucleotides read TGCGCCAGCAGCCAACAGGGACTAGCGGGGAATAATGAGCAGTTCTTC.

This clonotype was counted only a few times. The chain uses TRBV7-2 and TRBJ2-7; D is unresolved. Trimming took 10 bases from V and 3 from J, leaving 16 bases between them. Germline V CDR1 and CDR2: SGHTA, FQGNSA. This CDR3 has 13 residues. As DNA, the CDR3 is TGTGCCACCTCCTCGCAGAAAGACTACGAGCAGTACTTC. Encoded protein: CATSSQKDYEQYF.

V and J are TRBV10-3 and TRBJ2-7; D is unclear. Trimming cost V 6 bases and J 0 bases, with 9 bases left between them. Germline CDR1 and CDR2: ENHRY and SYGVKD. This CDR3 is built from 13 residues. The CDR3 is CAIRASVSYEQYV. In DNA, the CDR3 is TGTGCCATCAGGGCATCAGTCTCCTACGAGCAGTACGTC.

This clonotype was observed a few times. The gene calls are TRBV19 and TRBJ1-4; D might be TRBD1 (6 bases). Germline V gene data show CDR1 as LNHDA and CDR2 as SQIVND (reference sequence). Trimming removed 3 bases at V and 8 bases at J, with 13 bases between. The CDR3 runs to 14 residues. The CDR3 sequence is CASSIGTNPEKLFF. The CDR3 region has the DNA TGTGCCAGTAGTATTGGGACAAACCCCGAAAAACTGTTTTTT.